Below, 5 T cell receptor beta chains from the same sample are listed, as sequenced in a study of T cells in Graves' hyperthyroidism and ophthalmopathy. TCR beta CDR3 regions were amplified from RNA transcripts. A first-round RT-PCR of the TCR CDR3 used the HTBI primer set. Using its own MiXCR run on the multiplex PCR reads, TCRdb lists one record per CDR3 protein. The profile shows about 400,000 distinct CDR3 sequences, 15% to 18% of them singletons. Material for sequencing was blood. These receptors were obtained from a woman in her late teens or twenties with Graves' hyperthyroidism that later progressed to Graves' ophthalmopathy.

The chain combines TRBV4-1 with TRBJ1-2; tentative D call: TRBD1 (5 bases). Trimming cost V 1 base and J 4 bases, with 13 bases left between them. CDR3 length: 15 residues. The germline CDR1 and CDR2 sequences are MGHRA and YSYEKL. The CDR3 spells CASSQVSGNTYGYTF. DNA for the CDR3: TGCGCCAGCAGCCAAGTATCAGGGAATACCTATGGCTACACCTTC.

This clonotype was recorded many times. The rearrangement uses TRBV28 and TRBJ2-7; possible D gene TRBD2, 5 bases. This CDR3 is 14 amino acids long. With 2 bases removed from V and 2 bases from J, the gap between germline ends came to 10 bases. Per the germline V gene, CDR1 is MDHEN and CDR2 is SYDVKM. CDR3 loop: CASSLLDLTYEQYF. The CDR3 DNA follows: TGTGCCAGCAGTTTACTGGACTTAACCTACGAGCAGTACTTC.

This clonotype occurred a few times. The chain employs TRBV5-1 and TRBJ2-7; D is possibly TRBD2 (5 bases). This CDR3 is 13 amino acids long. Germline CDR1 SGHRS, CDR2 YFSETQ. The V and J ends lost 4 bases and 7 bases respectively, with 15 bases between them. The CDR3 coding sequence is TGCGCCAGCAGCCCCACCCTAGCTAAGGAGCAGTACTTC. Its translation is CASSPTLAKEQYF.

This clonotype came up many times. The chain uses TRBV27 and TRBJ2-1, with 8 bases lining up with TRBD2. J gave up 6 bases and V 8 bases, and 6 bases lay outside the gene matches. The CDR3 contains 13 residues. Germline CDR1 is MNHEY and CDR2 is SMNVEV (reference sequence). The CDR3 sequence: CASGHGLANEQFF. CDR3 nucleotide sequence: TGTGCCAGCGGCCATGGACTAGCCAATGAGCAGTTCTTC.

This clonotype was picked up many times. V is TRBV20-1 and J is TRBJ2-7, with D tentatively TRBD2 (6 bases). There are 12 residues in the CDR3. Germline lookup yields CDR1 DFQATT and CDR2 SNEGSKA (reference sequence). CDR3 nucleotide sequence: TGCAGCTGCGGGGAGGCCATGAACGAGCAGTACTTC. Its translation: CSCGEAMNEQYF.